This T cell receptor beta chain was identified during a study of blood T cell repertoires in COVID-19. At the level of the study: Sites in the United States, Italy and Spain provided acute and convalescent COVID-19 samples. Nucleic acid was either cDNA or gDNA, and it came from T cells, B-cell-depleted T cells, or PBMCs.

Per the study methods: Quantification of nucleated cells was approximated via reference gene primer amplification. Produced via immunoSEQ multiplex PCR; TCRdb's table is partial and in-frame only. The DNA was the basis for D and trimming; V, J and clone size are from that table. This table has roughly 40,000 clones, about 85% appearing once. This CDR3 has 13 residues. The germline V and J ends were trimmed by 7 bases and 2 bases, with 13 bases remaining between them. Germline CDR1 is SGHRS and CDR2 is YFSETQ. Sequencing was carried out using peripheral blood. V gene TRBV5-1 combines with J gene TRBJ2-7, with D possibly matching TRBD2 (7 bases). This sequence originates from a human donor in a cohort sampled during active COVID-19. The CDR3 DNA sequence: TGCGCCAGCGCTGGGGGGGCAACCTACGAGCAGTACTTC. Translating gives CASAGGATYEQYF.